This T cell receptor (beta chain) was identified in a study of a mutant IDH1 vaccine in newly diagnosed glioma. Study background: The sex distribution of treated patients was approximately 62% male and about 38% female, with a mean age of around 40 years. Receipt of radiotherapy, temozolomide, or both preceded the study, and most received both.

A remark on this clone: Its specificity is unknown.

Broader study findings: No link was apparently found between pseudoprogression and changes in top peripheral T cell clonotypes.

Sample time point: baseline, week 1 (first vaccination visit). Treatment here: pre-vaccination baseline after standard-of-care therapy. In every donor, the tumor was a new WHO grade 3 or 4 IDH1-mutant, ATRX-lost astrocytoma. Trimming at V came to 6 bases and at J to 4 bases, leaving 9 bases not matched to a gene. The germline gives CDR1 MNHEY, CDR2 SMNVEV (reference sequence). This CDR3 spans 15 amino acids. Generated by immunoSEQ multiplex PCR, the TCRdb table keeps only in-frame clones and is missing some. The profile shows over 80,000 clones, about 90% of them singletons. This TCR was recovered from a woman between 45 and 65 years old with glioma. This specimen was PBMCs, taken from a glioma patient treated with radiotherapy, temozolomide or both. This chain links TRBV27 with TRBJ1-2; 9 nucleotides agree with TRBD1. CDR3 sequence reads: CASRLVPGQGYGYTF. CDR3 bases: TGTGCCAGCAGACTCGTTCCGGGACAGGGCTATGGCTACACCTTC.